The rows below give T cell receptor beta chains drawn from one sample of a study of technical replicates of blood from a handful of donors. Here immunoSEQ multiplex PCR was the method, and the copy in TCRdb shows in-frame clones only, minus some. The profile shows tens of thousands of clones, about 95% of them singletons. The specimen sequenced was T cells isolated from PBMCs. These receptors all come from a human donor in good health. Each CDR3 is given without its conserved first and last residue. D genes are given only for firm matches.

d_gene,v_gene,j_gene,CDR3aa
-,TRBV7-2,TRBJ2-3,ASSLGLDTDTQY
-,TRBV9,TRBJ2-7,ASSPGLPSYEQY
-,TRBV6-1,TRBJ2-1,ASSSDRRYNEQF
-,TRBV5-1,TRBJ1-5,ASSFPITDSENQPQH
TRBD1,TRBV13,TRBJ2-7,ASSSGQQAYEQY
TRBD1,TRBV10-3,TRBJ1-2,AISEDRGLSGYT
TRBD1,TRBV11-3,TRBJ1-2,ASSLDREVYGYT
TRBD1,TRBV5-1,TRBJ2-7,ASSPRQGRDEQY
-,TRBV19,TRBJ2-2,ASRMGGTGLPGELF
-,TRBV10-3,TRBJ2-7,AAANSDSYEQY
-,TRBV29-1,TRBJ2-5,SVAFETQY
TRBD2,TRBV5-1,TRBJ2-1,ASSLEAGVHNEQF
TRBD1,TRBV6-1,TRBJ2-1,ASRRTGSDNEQF
TRBD1,TRBV10-3,TRBJ1-1,AIREKRDSLPEAF
-,TRBV11-1,TRBJ2-5,ASSQTLVIKETQY
TRBD2,TRBV7-9,TRBJ2-2,ASSILAGETWAGELF
-,TRBV21-1,TRBJ2-3,ASGPPVRTSTDTQY
TRBD2,TRBV11-2,TRBJ2-3,ASSLGRREGKEDTQY
-,TRBV9,TRBJ2-2,ASSVSNRGATGELF
-,TRBV4-2,TRBJ2-1,ASSQDIGSDEQF
-,TRBV7-2,TRBJ2-7,ASSLEAFYEQY
TRBD2,TRBV9,TRBJ2-3,ASSVFGNGRVPDTQY
TRBD1,TRBV10-3,TRBJ2-5,AISDGTGEETQY
TRBD1,TRBV2,TRBJ1-1,ASLTGAPDTEAF
-,TRBV6-1,TRBJ2-3,ASSETGVGTQY
-,TRBV18,TRBJ2-5,ASSPGLKETQY
TRBD2,TRBV19,TRBJ2-1,ASSTLAGNYNEQF
TRBD2,TRBV6-5,TRBJ2-7,ASSFRLSGRGYEQY
-,TRBV6-1,TRBJ1-4,ASSEGRGNEKLF
-,TRBV6-1,TRBJ2-1,ASPHTLGYNEQF
TRBD1,TRBV7-3,TRBJ2-1,ASSPAGGRSYNEQF
-,TRBV4-1,TRBJ2-7,ASSQESGGGPYEQY
TRBD1,TRBV6-5,TRBJ2-7,ASSSPPTGDEQY